This T cell receptor beta chain was identified during a study of blood T cell repertoires in COVID-19. The CDR3 loop spans 12 amino acids. CDR1 and CDR2 (germline): MNHNY, SVGAGI (reference sequence). The V end lost 8 bases, the J end lost 0 bases, and 8 bases lay between the germline ends. Sequencing was performed with immunoSEQ multiplex PCR; in TCRdb, only in-frame clones are kept and a portion is missing. The table includes more than 95,000 clones, roughly 80% detected once. Material: peripheral blood. This clonotype was obtained from a woman older than 75 with acute or convalescent COVID-19. V gene TRBV6-6 combines with J gene TRBJ2-7; D is undetermined. CDR3: CASSPSSYEQYF. The CDR3 nucleotides read TGTGCCAGCTCGCCGAGCTCCTACGAGCAGTACTTC.